This T cell receptor (beta chain) is from a study of CD8 T cells in ankylosing spondylitis. Each TCR beta library was made by quantitative 5'-RACE that incorporated molecular barcodes. One entry per CDR3 protein results from TCRdb running MiXCR on the 5' RACE reads. The data show roughly 160,000 distinct CDR3 sequences, 9.8% seen once. General study results and limits: Relatively rare in peripheral blood, disease-linked clones were also CD8+. Blood of patients with ankylosing spondylitis appeared to be characterized by a TCR beta motif of eight highly homologous variants.

This clonotype came up many times. The antigen is unknown. The sample comprised blood, either unsorted or a sorted T cell fraction (not recorded which). This clonotype was sampled from a female donor with ankylosing spondylitis or in good health (not recorded which).

The CDR3, as DNA: TGTGCCTGGAGTGTACCAGGTCTGCTTACGCAGTATTTT. Translated, it gives CAWSVPGLLTQYF. The chain links TRBV30 to TRBJ2-3; D is unresolved. Trimming pared 0 bases from V and 8 bases from J, leaving 12 bases between. CDR3 length: 13 residues. CDR1 is GTSNPN and CDR2 is SVGIG in the germline V gene (reference sequence).